A selection of T cell receptor beta chains follows, all from one sample in a study of OX40 agonist ivuxolimab in advanced cancers. Repertoires were generated with immunoSEQ multiplex PCR, while TCRdb's copy carries only in-frame clones and drops some. This table holds just under 85,000 clones, 70% to 85% found once. Sequences were derived from CD4+ or CD8+ T cells sorted from blood, sampled in a trial of the OX40 agonist ivuxolimab. These receptors all stem from an adult with an advanced solid tumor such as melanoma, head and neck, liver or kidney cancer. Both conserved end residues are part of each CDR3. D genes are given only for firm matches.

v_call	j_call	cdr3_length	d_call	cdr3_nt	cdr3_aa
TRBV7-9	TRBJ2-5	12	.	TGTGCCAGCAGCTTACGTATGGAGACCCAGTACTTC	CASSLRMETQYF
TRBV11-2	TRBJ2-1	17	.	TGTGCCAGCAGCTTAGATTTGAACCCCACGAGGTACAATGAGCAGTTCTTC	CASSLDLNPTRYNEQFF
TRBV7-3	TRBJ2-5	13	.	TGTGCCAGCAGCTTATCCCGGGAGGAGACCCAGTACTTC	CASSLSREETQYF
TRBV7-2	TRBJ2-3	15	.	TGTGCCAGCAGCCAGCGGACAGCGGCGGCAGATACGCAGTATTTT	CASSQRTAAADTQYF
TRBV9	TRBJ2-1	14	.	TGTGCCAGCAGCGTAGCTGGGTCCTCCAATGAGCAGTTCTTC	CASSVAGSSNEQFF
TRBV7-2	TRBJ1-2	15	.	TGTGCCAGCAGCTTATCTCAGGTCACTAACTATGGCTACACCTTC	CASSLSQVTNYGYTF
TRBV18	TRBJ2-1	16	.	TGTGCCAGCTCACCCCCGGGCCACAGCACCTACAATGAGCAGTTCTTC	CASSPPGHSTYNEQFF
TRBV7-2	TRBJ1-2	15	TRBD1	TGTGCCAGCAGCCTACTGACAGGGGGCAACAGCGGCTACACCTTC	CASSLLTGGNSGYTF
TRBV6-1	TRBJ2-7	14	TRBD2	TGTGCCAGCAGTGAATCGGGACTATTCTACGAGCAGTACTTC	CASSESGLFYEQYF
TRBV7-3	TRBJ2-1	15	TRBD2	TGTGCCAGCAGTCCTCAGCGGGGGTGGTACAATGAGCAGTTCTTC	CASSPQRGWYNEQFF
TRBV7-6	TRBJ2-1	19	TRBD2	TGTGCCAGCAGCTTAGGTGGTAGCGGGGGGATCAGCTCCTACAATGAGCAGTTCTTC	CASSLGGSGGISSYNEQFF
TRBV15	TRBJ2-5	14	.	TGTGCCACCAGCAGAGATATCGGGGGAGAGACCCAGTACTTC	CATSRDIGGETQYF
TRBV18	TRBJ1-5	16	.	TGTGCCAGCTCACCCGGTGCTACAGGACAGCTTCAGCCCCAGCATTTT	CASSPGATGQLQPQHF
TRBV19	TRBJ2-7	13	TRBD1	TGTGCCAGTAGCGGACAGGGATACTACGAGCAGTACTTC	CASSGQGYYEQYF
TRBV6-1	TRBJ2-7	15	.	TGTGCCAGCAGGGCCATAACGACAGCCTATTACGAGCAGTACTTC	CASRAITTAYYEQYF